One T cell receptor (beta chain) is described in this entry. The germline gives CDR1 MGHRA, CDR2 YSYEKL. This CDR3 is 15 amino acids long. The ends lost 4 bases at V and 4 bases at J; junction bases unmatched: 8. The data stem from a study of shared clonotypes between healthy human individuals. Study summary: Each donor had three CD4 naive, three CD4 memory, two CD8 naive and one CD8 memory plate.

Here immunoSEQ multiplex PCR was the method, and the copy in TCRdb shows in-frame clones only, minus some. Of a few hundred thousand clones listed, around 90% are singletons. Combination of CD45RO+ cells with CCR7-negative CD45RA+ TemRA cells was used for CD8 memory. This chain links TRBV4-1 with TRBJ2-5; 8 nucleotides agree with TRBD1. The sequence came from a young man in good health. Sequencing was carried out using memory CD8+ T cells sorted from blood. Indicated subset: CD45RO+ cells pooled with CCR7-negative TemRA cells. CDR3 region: CASSPYLDRGETQYF. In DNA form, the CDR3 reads TGCGCCAGCAGCCCTTACCTAGACAGGGGAGAGACCCAGTACTTC.